This is a list of T cell receptor beta chains from one sample in a study of T cell responses to AZD1222 COVID-19 vaccine. Sequencing used immunoSEQ multiplex PCR; TCRdb keeps in-frame clones, though not all of them. The table lists around 100,000 clones, over 75% of them singletons, with 19% in the top ten. This sample comprised peripheral blood, obtained on day 0 of AZD1222 vaccination. These receptors originate from an adult in good health. Both conserved end residues are part of each CDR3. The D gene is left open where the match is weak. Clone size appears in some rows only: once, few, many, or a class for an expanded clone.

j_call d_call cdr3_length v_call clone_size cdr3_nt cdr3_aa
TRBJ1-1 NA 12 TRBV29-1 NA TGCAGCGTACTGGGGACTAACACTGAAGCTTTCTTT CSVLGTNTEAFF
TRBJ2-7 NA 14 TRBV11-2 few TGTGCCAGCAGCTTTCAGCGGTCCCCCTTAGTGCAGTACTTC CASSFQRSPLVQYF
TRBJ2-3 NA 14 TRBV3-1/TRBV3-2 NA TGTGCCAGCAGCCAAGATCGGCAGGAGGATACGCAGTATTTT CASSQDRQEDTQYF
TRBJ2-7 NA 15 TRBV7-3 NA TGTGCCAGCAGCTTAGGAAGTTCGGATGGGGGCGAGCAGTACTTC CASSLGSSDGGEQYF
TRBJ1-2 NA 11 TRBV27 NA TGTGCCAGCCGGACAGCGTATGGCTACACCTTC CASRTAYGYTF
TRBJ2-1 TRBD2 16 TRBV7-2 once TGTGCCAGCAGCTTAGTACCTAGCGGGGTCTACAATGAGCAGTTCTTC CASSLVPSGVYNEQFF
TRBJ2-5 NA 13 TRBV2 few TGTGCCAGCAGGAGGACACGGGGGGAGACCCAGTACTTC CASRRTRGETQYF
TRBJ2-2 TRBD1 15 TRBV7-2 NA TGTGCCAGCAGGTTACAGGGGGCAGGCGTCGGGGAGCTGTTTTTT CASRLQGAGVGELFF
TRBJ1-2 TRBD1 15 TRBV3-1/TRBV3-2 NA TGTGCCAGCAGCCAAGTGGGCAGGGGGAACTATGGCTACACCTTC CASSQVGRGNYGYTF
TRBJ1-1 NA 13 TRBV6-5 once TGTGCCAGCAGGGTGGAGGTGAACACTGAAGCTTTCTTT CASRVEVNTEAFF
TRBJ1-2 NA 12 TRBV5-8 NA TGTGCCAGCAGCTTGAAAGGGGCGGGCTACACCTTC CASSLKGAGYTF
TRBJ2-4 NA 12 TRBV25-1 NA TGTGCCAGCACGGGCAGGGCCAACATTCAGTACTTC CASTGRANIQYF